These 12 T cell receptor beta chains were all obtained from the same sample, sequenced in a study of T cell responses to AZD1222 COVID-19 vaccine. TCRdb keeps only in-frame clones here, not all; method: immunoSEQ multiplex PCR. The sample carries over 50,000 clones, around 85% recorded once. Here the sequenced sample was peripheral blood, taken on day 0 of AZD1222 vaccination. The receptors were gathered from an adult in good health.

V and J are TRBV2 and TRBJ2-3; 7 nucleotides align to TRBD2. The CDR3 is 13 amino acids. With V trimmed by 8 bases and J by 3 bases, 5 bases remained unmatched. Germline CDR1 and CDR2: SNHLY and FYNNEI. The CDR3: CASGGVGTDTQYF. The CDR3 DNA follows: TGTGCCAGCGGGGGGGTTGGGACAGATACGCAGTATTTT. Full variable domain (rest looked up from reference TRBV2 and TRBJ2-3): EPEVTQTPSHQVTQMGQEVILRCVPISNHLYFYWYRQILGQKVEFLVSFYNNEISEKSEIFDDQFSVERPDGSNFTLKIRSTKLEDSAMYFCASGGVGTDTQYFGPGTRLTVL.

The chain recombines TRBV5-1 with TRBJ1-6, with D possibly TRBD1 on 6 matching bases. The CDR3 extends over 14 amino acids. Germline V lookup: CDR1 SGHRS, CDR2 YFSETQ. V gave up 4 bases and J gave up 6 bases, with 11 bases separating them. CDR3 amino acids: CASSTHRVNSPLHF. In nucleotides, the CDR3 is TGCGCCAGCAGCACCCACAGGGTTAATTCACCCCTCCACTTT. Drawing the rest from reference TRBV5-1 and TRBJ1-6, the complete variable domain is KAGVTQTPRYLIKTRGQQVTLSCSPISGHRSVSWYQQTPGQGLQFLFEYFSETQRNKGNFPGRFSGRQFSNSRSEMNVSTLELGDSALYLCASSTHRVNSPLHFGNGTRLTVT.

The chain links TRBV14 to TRBJ1-4, with TRBD1 identical over 11 bases. The junction had 1 base not matched to a gene; V was cut back by 5 bases and J by 2 bases. The CDR3 sequence is 15 residues long. CDR1 is SGHDN, CDR2 FVKESK, per germline. The CDR3 DNA reads TGTGCCAGCAGCTGGACAGGGGGCACTAATGAAAAACTGTTTTTT. Translating gives CASSWTGGTNEKLFF.

The chain recombines TRBV25-1 with TRBJ2-1; TRBD2 matches at 15 bases. Germline-derived CDR1 and CDR2 are MGHDK and SYGVNS. The CDR3 covers 18 residues. V shed 3 bases and J 0 bases; nucleotides not matched to a gene: 3. CDR3 sequence reads: CASSEGTSGRSSYNEQFF. CDR3 nucleotide sequence: TGTGCCAGCAGTGAGGGGACTAGCGGGAGGTCCTCCTACAATGAGCAGTTCTTC.

The V and J genes are TRBV29-1 and TRBJ2-7; D is tentatively TRBD1 or TRBD2 (5 bases each). The germline gives CDR1 SQVTM, CDR2 ANQGSEA. The V gene lost 4 bases and the J gene lost 3 bases, with 19 bases spanning the gap. The CDR3 sequence is 15 residues long. The CDR3 coding sequence is TGCAGCGTTGTGATAGGGACCCTGGGGATCTACGAGCAGTACTTC. Encoded protein: CSVVIGTLGIYEQYF.

The CDR3 spells CASSLAGDNEQFF. Here the CDR3 DNA reads TGTGCCAGCAGCTTAGCCGGGGACAATGAGCAGTTCTTC. This chain links TRBV7-7 with TRBJ2-1, with D possibly matching TRBD2 (5 bases). This CDR3 contains 13 residues. V gave up 0 bases and J gave up 5 bases, with 5 bases separating them. CDR1 and CDR2 from the germline V gene are SSHAT and FNYEAQ (reference sequence).

J is TRBJ1-4 and V is TRBV14, with D possibly matching TRBD1 (5 bases). The CDR3 length is 16 residues. V was shortened by 1 base and J by 1 base, with 10 bases between the two germline ends. Germline V gene sequence: CDR1 SGHDN, CDR2 FVKESK. The CDR3 region is CASSQGGRLTNEKLFF. In DNA form, the CDR3 reads TGTGCCAGCAGCCAAGGGGGCAGATTAACTAATGAAAAACTGTTTTTT.

The chain is built from TRBV2 and TRBJ1-1; the D is unclear. From germline, CDR1 is SNHLY and CDR2 FYNNEI. The CDR3 loop spans 13 amino acids. Trimming left V 5 bases short and J 7 bases short, with 14 bases between. DNA for the CDR3: TGTGCCAGCAGTTATGTGCAACCGGGTGAAGCTTTCTTT. Translation gives CASSYVQPGEAFF.

The gene calls are TRBV11-3 and TRBJ2-3, with a possible D match to TRBD2 (6 bases). The CDR3 extends over 15 amino acids. Per the germline V gene, CDR1 is SGHNT and CDR2 is YENEEA. The V gene lost 3 bases and the J gene lost 2 bases, with 12 bases spanning the gap. The CDR3 DNA reads as TGTGCCAGCAGCTTTCGGAGGGGAGCCACAGATACGCAGTATTTT. This gives the protein CASSFRRGATDTQYF.

The chain carries TRBV11-2 and TRBJ2-1; TRBD2 is a possible D gene (6 bases). The germline gives CDR1 SGHAT, CDR2 FQNNGV. CDR3 length: 15 residues. Trimming took 4 bases from V and 6 from J, leaving 16 bases between them. CDR3 bases: TGTGCCAGCAGCTCCCTTGTCGGGAGCTTCAATGAGCAGTTCTTC. Translating gives CASSSLVGSFNEQFF.

The chain carries TRBV7-3 and TRBJ2-2, with 9 nucleotides matching TRBD2. This CDR3 is 16 amino acids long. Trimming at V came to 3 bases and at J to 0 bases, leaving 2 bases not matched to a gene. The germline V gene has CDR1 SGHTA and CDR2 FQGTGA. The CDR3 coding sequence is TGTGCCAGCAGCTTCCGACTAGCGGCGAACACCGGGGAGCTGTTTTTT. Amino acids: CASSFRLAANTGELFF.

The chain joins TRBV9 to TRBJ2-7; D assignment may be TRBD1 or TRBD2 (6 bases each). V was pared by 6 bases and J by 4 bases, with 20 bases between. Per the germline V gene, CDR1 is SGDLS and CDR2 is YYNGEE. The CDR3 has 15 residues. The CDR3 is CASTKEGGHMYEQYF. The CDR3 DNA is TGTGCCAGCACCAAGGAGGGGGGACACATGTACGAGCAGTACTTC. The full variable domain, rest sourced from reference TRBV9 and TRBJ2-7, is DSGVTQTPKHLITATGQRVTLRCSPRSGDLSVYWYQQSLDQGLQFLIQYYNGEERAKGNILERFSAQQFPDLHSELNLSSLELGDSALYFCASTKEGGHMYEQYFGPGTRLTVT.